This TCR beta chain was recovered during a study of T cell repertoires in cytomegalovirus infection. One entry per CDR3 protein results from TCRdb running MiXCR on the reads. The sample gives about 480,000 distinct CDR3 sequences, around a third of which show up once; 17% is in the top ten. V was pared by 3 bases and J by 5 bases, with 10 bases between. From germline, CDR1 is KGHSH and CDR2 LQKENI. This CDR3 has 14 residues. Turning to this clonotype: The antigen is undetermined.

The starting material was cultured PBMCs, obtained from culture after CMV antigen stimulation. The chain couples TRBV18 to TRBJ1-4; D call uncertain. The clonotype originates from a human donor in good health (CMV status not recorded). Some clones in this sample may be carry-over from other donors' samples. The CDR3 DNA is TGTGCCAGCTCACCGCCCAACTCGAATGAAAAACTGTTTTTT. Encoded protein: CASSPPNSNEKLFF.